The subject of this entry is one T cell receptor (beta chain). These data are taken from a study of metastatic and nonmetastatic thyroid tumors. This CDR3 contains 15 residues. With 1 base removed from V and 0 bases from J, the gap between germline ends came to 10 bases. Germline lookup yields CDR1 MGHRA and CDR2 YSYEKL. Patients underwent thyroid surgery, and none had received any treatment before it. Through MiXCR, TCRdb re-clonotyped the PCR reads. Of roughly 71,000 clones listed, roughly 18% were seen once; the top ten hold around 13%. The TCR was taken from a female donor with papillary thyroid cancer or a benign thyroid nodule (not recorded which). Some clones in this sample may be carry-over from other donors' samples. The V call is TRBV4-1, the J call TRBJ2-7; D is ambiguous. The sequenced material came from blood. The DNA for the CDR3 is TGCGCCAGCAGCCAAGTAGGCAGGAGCTCCTACGAGCAGTACTTC. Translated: CASSQVGRSSYEQYF.